This T cell receptor beta chain was observed in a study of cytomegalovirus exposure and HLA in healthy donors. Broader study findings: Some V segments could not be told apart, so they were left out, TRBV6-2 and TRBV6-3 among them. Cytomegalovirus association was assigned to around 150 TCR beta chains.

This clone was seen more than once but under ten times. Its specificity is unknown. PCR was performed using 60 Vbeta and 13 Jbeta primers. Method: immunoSEQ multiplex PCR; TCRdb's copy keeps in-frame clones and lacks some. The sample carries 150,000 to 160,000 clones, around 70% recorded once. Germline V gives CDR1 SQVTM, CDR2 ANQGSEA. J gave up 4 bases and V 5 bases, and 5 bases lay outside the gene matches. The CDR3 runs to 14 residues. This clonotype was obtained from a man aged 25-40 years in good health and CMV-seronegative. Sequencing input: PBMCs. The rearrangement links TRBV29-1 to TRBJ2-3; 11 nucleotides align to TRBD2. The CDR3 coding sequence is TGCAGCGTTCTGACTAGCGGGGCCCCAGATACGCAGTATTTT. As protein: CSVLTSGAPDTQYF.